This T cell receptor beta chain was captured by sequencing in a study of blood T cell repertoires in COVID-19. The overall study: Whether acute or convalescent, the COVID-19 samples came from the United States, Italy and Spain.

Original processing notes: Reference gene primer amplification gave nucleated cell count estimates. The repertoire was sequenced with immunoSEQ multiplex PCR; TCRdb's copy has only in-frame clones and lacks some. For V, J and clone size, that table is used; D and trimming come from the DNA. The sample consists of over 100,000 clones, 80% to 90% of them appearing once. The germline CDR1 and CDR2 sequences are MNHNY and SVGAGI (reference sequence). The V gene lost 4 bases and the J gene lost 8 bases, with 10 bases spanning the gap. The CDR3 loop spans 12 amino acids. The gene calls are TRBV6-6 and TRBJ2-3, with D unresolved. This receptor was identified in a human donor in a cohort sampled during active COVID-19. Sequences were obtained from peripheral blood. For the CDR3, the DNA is TGTGCCAGCAGTTTATTGGAGTCTACGCAGTATTTT. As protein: CASSLLESTQYF.